This record concerns one T cell receptor beta chain sequence. Its antigen is as yet unknown. Assay: immunoSEQ multiplex PCR; the TCRdb copy retains only in-frame clones and omits some. Found here are some 42,000 clones, approximately 80% of them singletons; the top ten hold 15% to 20%. These data are taken from a study of T cell responses to AZD1222 COVID-19 vaccine. Overall study results and limits: Seropositivity was recorded at baseline in only 6 or 7 AZD1222 recipients. Reports indicate that nearly half of spike-specific TCRs are directed at unmutated variant regions.

CDR1 and CDR2 from the germline V gene are SGHVS and FNYEAQ. Deletions cut 4 bases from V and 6 bases from J, with 13 bases between. The CDR3 contains 13 residues. The rearrangement links TRBV7-6 to TRBJ2-7, with a weak D call TRBD1 (5 bases). The receptor comes from an adult who received the AZD1222 COVID-19 vaccine. Sequences were derived from peripheral blood, sampled 28 days after the second AZD1222 dose. The CDR3 sequence: CASSSTRVGEQYF. CDR3 DNA: TGTGCCAGCAGCTCGACCAGGGTTGGCGAGCAGTACTTC.